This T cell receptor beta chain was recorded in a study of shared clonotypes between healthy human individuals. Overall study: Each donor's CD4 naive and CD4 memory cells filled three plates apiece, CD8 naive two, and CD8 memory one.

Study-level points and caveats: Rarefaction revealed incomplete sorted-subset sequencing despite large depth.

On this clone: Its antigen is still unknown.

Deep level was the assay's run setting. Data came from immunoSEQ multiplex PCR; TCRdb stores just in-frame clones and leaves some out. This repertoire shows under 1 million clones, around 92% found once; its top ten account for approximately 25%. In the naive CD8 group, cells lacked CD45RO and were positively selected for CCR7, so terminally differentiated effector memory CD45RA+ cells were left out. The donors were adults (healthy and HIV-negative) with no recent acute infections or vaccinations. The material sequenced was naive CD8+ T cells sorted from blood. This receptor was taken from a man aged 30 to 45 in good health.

The DNA of the CDR3 is TGCAGCGTCGCCGGGTCTCTCTTCTCCTACGAGCAGTACTTC. Residues: CSVAGSLFSYEQYF. V and J are TRBV29-1 and TRBJ2-7; D gene uncertain. The V gene lost 6 bases and the J gene lost 0 bases, with 15 bases spanning the gap. The CDR3 totals 14 residues. Germline V lookup: CDR1 SQVTM, CDR2 ANQGSEA.